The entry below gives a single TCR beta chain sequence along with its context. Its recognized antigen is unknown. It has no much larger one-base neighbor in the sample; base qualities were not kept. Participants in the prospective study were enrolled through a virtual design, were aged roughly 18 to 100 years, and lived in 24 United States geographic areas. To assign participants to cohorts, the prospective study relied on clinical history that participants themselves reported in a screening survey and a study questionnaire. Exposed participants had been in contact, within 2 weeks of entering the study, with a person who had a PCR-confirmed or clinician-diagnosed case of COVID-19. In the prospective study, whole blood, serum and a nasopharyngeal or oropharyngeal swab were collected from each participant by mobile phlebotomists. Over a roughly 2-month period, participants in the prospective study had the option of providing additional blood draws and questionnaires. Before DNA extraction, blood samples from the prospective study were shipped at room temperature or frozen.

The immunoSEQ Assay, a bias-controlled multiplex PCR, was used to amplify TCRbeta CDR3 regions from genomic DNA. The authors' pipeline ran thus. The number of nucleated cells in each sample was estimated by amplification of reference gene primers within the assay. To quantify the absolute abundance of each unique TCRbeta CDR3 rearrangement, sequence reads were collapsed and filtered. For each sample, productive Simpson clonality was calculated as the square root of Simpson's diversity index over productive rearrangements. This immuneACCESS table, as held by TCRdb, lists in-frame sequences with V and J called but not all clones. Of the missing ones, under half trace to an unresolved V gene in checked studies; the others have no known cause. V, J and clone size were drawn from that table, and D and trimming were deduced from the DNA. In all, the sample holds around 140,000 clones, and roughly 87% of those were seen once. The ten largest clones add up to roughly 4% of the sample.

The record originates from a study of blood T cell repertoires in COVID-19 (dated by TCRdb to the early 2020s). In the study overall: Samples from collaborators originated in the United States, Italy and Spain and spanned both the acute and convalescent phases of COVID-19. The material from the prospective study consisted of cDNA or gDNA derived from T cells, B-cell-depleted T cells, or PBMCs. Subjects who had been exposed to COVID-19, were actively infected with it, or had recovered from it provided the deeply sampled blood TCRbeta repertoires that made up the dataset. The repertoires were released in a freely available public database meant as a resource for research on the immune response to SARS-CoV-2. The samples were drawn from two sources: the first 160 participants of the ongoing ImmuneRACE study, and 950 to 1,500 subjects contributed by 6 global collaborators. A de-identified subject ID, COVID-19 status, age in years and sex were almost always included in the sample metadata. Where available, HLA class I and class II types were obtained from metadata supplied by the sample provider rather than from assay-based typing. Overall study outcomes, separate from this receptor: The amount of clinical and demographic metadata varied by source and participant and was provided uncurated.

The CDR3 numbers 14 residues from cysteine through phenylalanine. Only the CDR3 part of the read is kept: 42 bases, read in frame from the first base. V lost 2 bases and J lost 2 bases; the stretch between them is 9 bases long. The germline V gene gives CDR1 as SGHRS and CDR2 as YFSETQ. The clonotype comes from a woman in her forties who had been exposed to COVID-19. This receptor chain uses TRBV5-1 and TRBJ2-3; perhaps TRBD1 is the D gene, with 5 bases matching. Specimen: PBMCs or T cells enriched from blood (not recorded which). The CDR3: CASSLMDNTDTQYF. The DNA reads TGCGCCAGCAGCTTAATGGACAACACAGATACGCAGTATTTT.